This T cell receptor beta chain was sequenced in a study of blood T cells in healthy people across ages. The CDR3 has 14 amino acids. Per germline, CDR1 LNHDA and CDR2 SQIVND (reference sequence). Trimming at V came to 10 bases and at J to 6 bases, leaving 9 bases not matched to a gene. Primers used in a second PCR of about 7 to 12 cycles were a sample-barcoded 5' primer and a J-beta primer mix. One entry per CDR3 protein results from TCRdb running MiXCR on the 5' RACE reads. Among around 1,800,000 distinct CDR3 sequences listed, 30% to 40% were seen once. The chain recombines TRBV19 with TRBJ1-5; 10 positions agree with TRBD1. The TCR was taken from a human donor in good health. Material for sequencing was blood. The CDR3 DNA sequence: TGTGCCACCCTCGCCGGGACAGGGGTTCAGCCCCAGCATTTT. Protein product: CATLAGTGVQPQHF. Full variable domain (outside the CDR3, taken from reference TRBV19 and TRBJ1-5): DGGITQSPKYLFRKEGQNVTLSCEQNLNHDAMYWYRQDPGQGLRLIYYSQIVNDFQKGDIAEGYSVSREKKESFPLTVTSAQKNPTAFYLCATLAGTGVQPQHFGDGTRLSIL.